A single sample gave rise to the 22 T cell receptor beta chains below, sequenced in a study of blood T cell repertoires in COVID-19. Assay: immunoSEQ multiplex PCR; the TCRdb copy retains only in-frame clones and omits some. Altogether fewer than 500,000 clones are present, 75% to 90% being singletons, with the ten largest covering roughly 1.1%. The sample taken for sequencing was PBMCs or T cells enriched from blood (not recorded which). Source of these receptors: a man younger than 45 who had recovered from COVID-19.

The chain is built from TRBV11-2 and TRBJ1-1; no definite D call. The germline V gene has CDR1 SGHAT and CDR2 FQNNGV. Deletions cut 1 base from V and 1 base from J, with 7 bases between. This CDR3 is built from 14 residues. CDR3 residues: CASSLGWQNTEAFF. The DNA of the CDR3 is TGTGCCAGCAGCTTAGGTTGGCAGAACACTGAAGCTTTCTTT.

CDR3 protein: CASSPWAYTEAFF. The CDR3 coding sequence is TGTGCCAGCAGCCCTTGGGCCTACACTGAAGCTTTCTTT. The chain has TRBV11-2 and TRBJ1-1; D unclear. This CDR3 contains 13 residues. Trimming shortened V by 5 bases and J by 3 bases, and 10 bases separated the two germline ends. Per germline, CDR1 SGHAT and CDR2 FQNNGV.

CDR3 sequence: CASSPGSGSYNEQFF. DNA of the CDR3: TGTGCCAGCAGCCCCGGTAGCGGCTCCTACAATGAGCAGTTCTTC. V is TRBV7-7 and J is TRBJ2-1; D may be TRBD2 (6 bases). CDR3 length equals 15 residues. V was cut by 5 bases and J by 0 bases, with 11 bases left in between. The germline CDR1 and CDR2 sequences are SSHAT and FNYEAQ (reference sequence). The whole variable domain, remainder taken from reference TRBV7-7 and TRBJ2-1, is GAGVSQSPRYKVTKRGQDVTLRCDPISSHATLYWYQQALGQGPEFLTYFNYEAQPDKSGLPSDRFSAERPEGSISTLTIQRTEQRDSAMYRCASSPGSGSYNEQFFGPGTRLTVL.

This clone was counted a few times. V usage is TRBV30 and J usage is TRBJ2-5; D not certain. Germline CDR1 and CDR2: GTSNPN and SVGIG (reference sequence). The CDR3 runs to 12 residues. V was pared by 2 bases and J by 3 bases, with 7 bases between. CDR3 in amino acids: CAWSTTEETQYF. In nucleotides, the CDR3 is TGTGCCTGGAGTACTACCGAAGAGACCCAGTACTTC.

This clone was counted once. The chain is built from TRBV5-1 and TRBJ1-2, with 11 positions matching TRBD1. The V gene's germline CDR1 is SGHRS and CDR2 YFSETQ. The V and J ends lost 4 bases and 7 bases, in that order; junction bases with no gene match: 6. CDR3 length equals 14 residues. The chain's CDR3 is CASSEGQGDRGYTF. CDR3 coding DNA: TGCGCCAGCAGCGAGGGACAGGGGGATCGTGGCTACACCTTC.

The chain combines TRBV21-1 with TRBJ1-4. TRBV21-1 is a listed pseudogene. The CDR3 covers 14 residues. CDR3 loop: CASITGEDMEKLFF. The CDR3 DNA sequence: TGTGCCAGCATTACGGGGGAAGATATGGAAAAACTGTTTTTT.

The chain combines TRBV5-1 with TRBJ2-1; 7 nucleotides line up with TRBD1. V gave up 4 bases and J gave up 5 bases; unmatched junction bases: 9. CDR3 length equals 15 residues. CDR1 is SGHRS, CDR2 YFSETQ, per germline. The CDR3 sequence: CASSPTGTDNNEQFF. In nucleotides, the CDR3 is TGCGCCAGCAGCCCGACCGGGACAGACAACAATGAGCAGTTCTTC.

This chain links TRBV4-1 with TRBJ1-1; D is perhaps TRBD1 (5 bases). CDR1 and CDR2 (germline): MGHRA, YSYEKL. V lost 0 bases and J 0 bases, leaving 11 bases between the germline ends. This CDR3 is 16 amino acids long. The CDR3 nucleotides read TGCGCCAGCAGCCAAGATACGACAGTCATGAACACTGAAGCTTTCTTT. The encoded protein is CASSQDTTVMNTEAFF.

This chain uses TRBV19 with TRBJ1-5, with D perhaps TRBD1 (6 bases). V dropped 5 bases and J dropped 7 bases, with 12 bases sitting between them. This CDR3 is 13 amino acids long. Germline V gives CDR1 LNHDA, CDR2 SQIVND (reference sequence). As DNA, the CDR3 is TGTGCCAGTAGTGACACCAGGGGACAGCCCCAGCATTTT. It translates to CASSDTRGQPQHF.

The rearrangement joins TRBV2 to TRBJ2-7, with D unclear. V shed 4 bases and J shed 0 bases, with 7 bases lying between them. CDR1 and CDR2 (germline): SNHLY, FYNNEI. The CDR3 is 13 amino acids. The CDR3 DNA follows: TGTGCCAGCAGTGCGCTATCCTCCTACGAGCAGTACTTC. It codes for CASSALSSYEQYF.

Note on this clone: This CDR3 is also generated by other DNA sequences in the sample. This chain uses TRBV18 with TRBJ2-1; TRBD2 aligns across 13 bases. V trimming: 4 bases; J trimming: 5 bases; junction bases outside the gene matches: 2. Germline CDR1 and CDR2: KGHSH and LQKENI. This CDR3 region has 15 residues. CDR3 protein: CASSLGLAGNNEQFF. The CDR3 nucleotides read TGTGCCAGCTCACTGGGACTAGCGGGAAACAATGAGCAGTTCTTC.

The CDR3 sequence is CASSKDRGAEKLFF. The CDR3 DNA follows: TGTGCCAGCAGTAAGGACAGAGGGGCAGAAAAACTGTTTTTT. The chain carries TRBV2 and TRBJ1-4; D is perhaps TRBD1 (6 bases). This CDR3 is 14 amino acids long. Between the trimmed V and J ends, which lost 5 bases and 8 bases, there was a span of 15 bases. CDR1 is SNHLY and CDR2 is FYNNEI in the germline V gene. The variable domain in full, with the rest retrieved from reference TRBV2 and TRBJ1-4, is EPEVTQTPSHQVTQMGQEVILRCVPISNHLYFYWYRQILGQKVEFLVSFYNNEISEKSEIFDDQFSVERPDGSNFTLKIRSTKLEDSAMYFCASSKDRGAEKLFFGSGTQLSVL.

V gene TRBV10-3 combines with J gene TRBJ2-3; D perhaps matches TRBD1 (5 bases). CDR1 and CDR2 from the germline V gene are ENHRY and SYGVKD. Trimming shortened V by 4 bases and J by 0 bases, and 11 bases separated the two germline ends. The CDR3 consists of 15 residues. CDR3 coding DNA: TGTGCCATCAGTGGAGGACATACTAGCACAGATACGCAGTATTTT. Residues: CAISGGHTSTDTQYF.

The V and J genes are TRBV28 and TRBJ2-7; D not resolved. Germline loops: CDR1 MDHEN, CDR2 SYDVKM. Deletions cut 5 bases from V and 4 bases from J, with 15 bases between. The CDR3 has 14 amino acids. CDR3 protein: CASSLPPRWYEQYF. CDR3 in DNA: TGTGCCAGCAGTCTACCCCCTCGATGGTACGAGCAGTACTTC.

Points on this clone: This may stem from a read error, because a much larger clone lies one nucleotide away. The chain has TRBV12-3 or TRBV12-4 and TRBJ1-6, with D possibly TRBD1 on 5 matching bases. The CDR3 runs 13 residues. The V end was cut by 3 bases, the J end by 6 bases, with 6 bases between. The CDR3 bases are TGTGCCAGCAGTTTCGACAGTAATTCACCCCTCCACTTT. Encoded protein: CASSFDSNSPLHF.

The rearrangement joins TRBV6-5 to TRBJ1-1; 7 nucleotides match TRBD1. Losses at the gene ends were 10 bases for V and 0 bases for J; bases not matched to a gene: 11. The CDR3 spans 15 residues. Germline loops: CDR1 MNHEY, CDR2 SVGAGI. The CDR3 is CAISSGTDMNTEAFF. The CDR3 DNA is TGTGCCATCTCGTCCGGGACAGACATGAACACTGAAGCTTTCTTT.

The V gene is TRBV10-1, the J gene TRBJ2-5; D possibly corresponds to TRBD1 (6 bases). Germline values: CDR1 WNHNN, CDR2 SYGVQD (reference sequence). V lost 9 bases and J lost 5, with 16 bases in between. CDR3 length: 13 residues. CDR3: CASKDRSLETQYF. CDR3 DNA sequence: TGCGCCAGTAAGGACAGATCTTTGGAGACCCAGTACTTC.

V is TRBV6-5 and J is TRBJ2-5; 7 bases are a match to TRBD1. There are 15 residues in the CDR3. The germline V gene encodes CDR1 MNHEY and CDR2 SVGAGI. The junction had 9 bases not matched to a gene; V was cut back by 7 bases and J by 1 base. CDR3 amino acids: CASKKGAMPQETQYF. The CDR3 nucleotides are TGTGCCAGCAAGAAGGGGGCTATGCCCCAAGAGACCCAGTACTTC.

The V and J genes are TRBV11-2 and TRBJ2-1; tentatively, D is TRBD2 (6 bases). Trimming took 5 bases from V and 6 from J, leaving 11 bases between them. Germline V gene sequence: CDR1 SGHAT, CDR2 FQNNGV. The CDR3 contains 13 residues. The CDR3 bases are TGTGCCAGCAGCGATAGGACTACCAATGAGCAGTTCTTC. This translates into CASSDRTTNEQFF.

This clone was seen only once. The gene calls are TRBV19 and TRBJ2-1, with 9 bases identical to TRBD1. J lost 9 bases, V lost 4 bases, and 4 bases had no gene match. The CDR3 sequence is 13 residues long. From germline, CDR1 is LNHDA and CDR2 SQIVND (reference sequence). The CDR3 region has the DNA TGTGCCAGTAGTACCACAGGGGGCGCTGAGCAGTTCTTC. Translating gives CASSTTGGAEQFF.

The rearrangement joins TRBV5-1 to TRBJ2-1, with 9 nucleotides matching TRBD2. Germline assignment: CDR1 SGHRS and CDR2 YFSETQ. The CDR3 has 16 amino acids. After removal of 3 bases from V and 6 bases from J, the junction contained 10 bases not matched to a gene. The DNA for the CDR3 is TGCGCCAGCAGCTCCTCTAGCGGGAAAGGGGCCAATGAGCAGTTCTTC. Its translation: CASSSSSGKGANEQFF.

The rearrangement links TRBV7-9 to TRBJ2-1; possible D gene TRBD2, 5 bases. The germline gives CDR1 SEHNR, CDR2 FQNEAQ (reference sequence). V was pared by 4 bases and J by 5 bases, with 12 bases between. The CDR3 consists of 14 residues. The CDR3 spells CASSYPGGNNEQFF. CDR3 in DNA: TGTGCCAGCAGCTACCCAGGAGGAAACAATGAGCAGTTCTTC. The full variable domain, completed using reference TRBV7-9 and TRBJ2-1, is DTGVSQNPRHKITKRGQNVTFRCDPISEHNRLYWYRQTLGQGPEFLTYFQNEAQLEKSRLLSDRFSAERPKGSFSTLEIQRTEQGDSAMYLCASSYPGGNNEQFFGPGTRLTVL.